Each of the 22 T cell receptor beta chains below was sequenced from the same sample in a study of shared clonotypes between healthy human individuals. This table comes from immunoSEQ multiplex PCR, and its TCRdb copy is limited to in-frame clones, with some not included. The table has roughly 570,000 clones, roughly 98% seen once. Naive CD8 cells, CD45RO-negative and positively selected for CCR7, excluded terminally differentiated effector memory CD45RA+ cells. The sample comprised naive CD8+ T cells sorted from blood. The source of these receptors is a man aged 25 to 40 in good health.

The rearrangement joins TRBV7-2 to TRBJ1-1; possible D gene TRBD1, 6 bases. The ends were cut back, 8 bases at V and 8 bases at J, with 18 bases in the middle. Germline-derived CDR1 and CDR2 are SGHTA and FQGNSA. The CDR3 is made up of 13 amino acids. The CDR3 DNA reads TGTGCCAGCGAAAGCCTAAACAGGGCCGAAGCTTTCTTT. This sequence encodes CASESLNRAEAFF. Based on the CDR3 plus reference TRBV7-2 and TRBJ1-1, the full variable domain is GAGVSQSPSNKVTEKGKDVELRCDPISGHTALYWYRQSLGQGLEFLIYFQGNSAPDKSGLPSDRFSAERTGGSVSTLTIQRTQQEDSAVYLCASESLNRAEAFFGQGTRLTVV.

This chain links TRBV6-1 with TRBJ2-6; 10 bases agree with TRBD2. The CDR3 has 18 amino acids. Trimming cost V 4 bases and J 4 bases; bases outside gene matches: 10. CDR1 is MNHNS and CDR2 is SASEGT in the germline V gene. The CDR3 protein is CASSGTGLAFPGANVLTF. DNA for the CDR3: TGTGCCAGCAGTGGAACGGGACTAGCGTTCCCCGGGGCCAACGTCCTGACTTTC.

This clone was observed a single time. The J gene is TRBJ2-7, the V gene TRBV5-3, with D tentatively TRBD1 (6 bases). TRBV5-3 is recorded as an ORF, its role being uncertain. V was cut by 0 bases and J by 3 bases, with 13 bases left in between. This CDR3 has 15 residues. As DNA, the CDR3 is TGTGCCAGAAGCTTGGTTGGACAGTGGATCTACGAGCAGTACTTC. Translation gives CARSLVGQWIYEQYF.

The chain carries TRBV19 and TRBJ2-2; a possible D gene is TRBD2 (5 bases). Between the trimmed V and J ends, which lost 0 bases and 6 bases, there was a span of 5 bases. Germline V gene data show CDR1 as LNHDA and CDR2 as SQIVND (reference sequence). The CDR3 contains 13 residues. The DNA for the CDR3 is TGTGCCAGTAGTATAGAGGGAGCCGGGGAGCTGTTTTTT. Its translation is CASSIEGAGELFF.

The chain has TRBV4-1 and TRBJ1-5; D call uncertain. This CDR3 spans 13 amino acids. Between the trimmed V and J ends, which lost 4 bases and 1 base, there was a span of 5 bases. Germline V gene lookup returns CDR1 MGHRA and CDR2 YSYEKL. For the CDR3, the DNA is TGCGCCAGCAGCCTGACAAGCAATCAGCCCCAGCATTTT. Its translation is CASSLTSNQPQHF.

V usage is TRBV27 and J usage is TRBJ2-7; D is perhaps TRBD1 or TRBD2 (5 bases each). The CDR3 runs 15 residues. Per the germline V gene, CDR1 is MNHEY and CDR2 is SMNVEV (reference sequence). V was pared by 2 bases and J by 2 bases, with 13 bases between. The CDR3 region has the DNA TGTGCCAGCAGTTTAAGTTGGACGGGACCCTACGAGCAGTACTTC. As protein: CASSLSWTGPYEQYF.

The chain has TRBV4-2 and TRBJ2-7; 9 positions agree with TRBD2. Germline loops: CDR1 LGHNA, CDR2 YNFKEQ. J lost 2 bases, V lost 4 bases, and 3 bases had no gene match. This CDR3 region has 14 residues. CDR3 sequence reads: CASSPGLATYEQYF. The CDR3 region has the DNA TGTGCCAGCAGCCCCGGACTAGCGACCTACGAGCAGTACTTC.

This chain links TRBV11-3 with TRBJ2-1; the D gene could be TRBD1 or TRBD2 (5 bases each). Between the trimmed V and J ends, which lost 5 bases and 4 bases, there was a span of 9 bases. The CDR3 extends over 13 amino acids. CDR1 and CDR2 from the germline V gene are SGHNT and YENEEA. CDR3 DNA sequence: TGTGCCAGCAGCCGGGGCCAGTACAATGAGCAGTTCTTC. Translated: CASSRGQYNEQFF.

The chain links TRBV5-6 to TRBJ2-3; 9 bases map to TRBD2. The ends lost 4 bases at V and 2 bases at J; junction bases unmatched: 5. This CDR3 has 15 residues. From germline, CDR1 is SGHDT and CDR2 YYEEEE. In nucleotides, the CDR3 is TGTGCCAGCAGCCCGACTAGCGGCAACACAGATACGCAGTATTTT. It codes for CASSPTSGNTDTQYF.

V and J are TRBV7-9 and TRBJ2-5; TRBD1 is a possible D gene (6 bases). V was trimmed by 1 base and J by 5 bases, leaving 11 bases between them. Per germline, CDR1 SEHNR and CDR2 FQNEAQ (reference sequence). The CDR3 consists of 14 residues. This CDR3 is CASSLDRAGETQYF. Here the CDR3 DNA reads TGTGCCAGCAGCTTAGACAGGGCAGGGGAGACCCAGTACTTC.

This clone showed up just once. This chain connects TRBV11-3 to TRBJ2-2; 8 bases are shared with TRBD1. Germline CDR1 is SGHNT and CDR2 is YENEEA. The CDR3 sequence is 18 residues long. With 3 bases clipped from V and 6 bases from J, the junction kept 15 bases outside the gene matches. CDR3 loop: CASSLYFGQGDRSGELFF. The CDR3 DNA reads TGTGCCAGCAGCTTGTATTTTGGACAGGGTGATCGGTCCGGGGAGCTGTTTTTT.

This rearrangement joins TRBV30 to TRBJ1-1; D possibly corresponds to TRBD1 (6 bases). CDR3 length equals 15 residues. Trimming took off 7 bases at V and 1 base at J, with 19 bases between the two ends. From germline, CDR1 is GTSNPN and CDR2 SVGIG (reference sequence). CDR3 DNA sequence: TGTGCCTCCCCCCTGGGGGGCGGGGGGAACACTGAAGCTTTCTTT. Its protein product is CASPLGGGGNTEAFF.

The chain links TRBV11-2 to TRBJ2-2, with D possibly matching TRBD2 (5 bases). Germline CDR1 SGHAT, CDR2 FQNNGV. CDR3 length: 17 residues. V lost 7 bases, J lost 3 bases, and 21 bases lay in between. CDR3 DNA sequence: TGTGCCAGCACCTTCCCGAGGGTGGGAGAGGACACCGGGGAGCTGTTTTTT. This codes for CASTFPRVGEDTGELFF.

This clone showed up just once. The chain has TRBV7-2 and TRBJ2-7; possible D gene TRBD1, 6 bases. Germline assignment: CDR1 SGHTA and CDR2 FQGNSA. This CDR3 spans 15 amino acids. V was trimmed by 5 bases and J by 1 base, leaving 15 bases between them. In nucleotides, the CDR3 is TGTGCCAGCAGCGTCGGGACAATTACATCCTACGAGCAGTACTTC. Amino acids: CASSVGTITSYEQYF.

CDR3 in amino acids: CASSLGTTPTDTQYF. The CDR3 region has the DNA TGCGCCAGCAGCTTGGGGACAACACCCACAGATACGCAGTATTTT. The chain couples TRBV5-1 to TRBJ2-3; possible D gene TRBD1, 5 bases. Trimming removed 0 bases at V and 2 bases at J, with 10 bases between. From germline, CDR1 is SGHRS and CDR2 YFSETQ. CDR3 length: 15 residues.

The chain has TRBV7-8 and TRBJ2-3; 11 bases fit TRBD2. The CDR3 is 16 residues long. The germline gives CDR1 SGHVS, CDR2 FQNEAQ. V trimming: 1 base; J trimming: 4 bases; junction bases outside the gene matches: 4. CDR3 DNA sequence: TGTGCCAGCAGCTTAGTTACTAGCGGGAGTTCAGATACGCAGTATTTT. Its translation is CASSLVTSGSSDTQYF.

The V and J genes are TRBV7-2 and TRBJ2-1; no clear D gene. CDR3 length equals 15 residues. CDR1 is SGHTA, CDR2 FQGNSA, per germline. V was shortened by 7 bases and J by 4 bases, with 17 bases between the two germline ends. CDR3 amino acids: CASTLTAASYNEQFF. CDR3 DNA: TGTGCCAGCACCCTTACGGCTGCATCATACAATGAGCAGTTCTTC.

The genes are TRBV27 and TRBJ1-1; D is undetermined. CDR3 length: 13 amino acids. V dropped 6 bases and J dropped 4 bases, with 12 bases sitting between them. The germline CDR1 and CDR2 sequences are MNHEY and SMNVEV (reference sequence). The CDR3 region is CASSPRVTTEAFF. DNA for the CDR3: TGTGCCAGCAGCCCTAGGGTGACCACTGAAGCTTTCTTT.

V gene TRBV5-6 combines with J gene TRBJ1-2; D remains unclear. Trimming pared 0 bases from V and 8 bases from J, leaving 8 bases between. Germline CDR1 SGHDT, CDR2 YYEEEE. This CDR3 has 12 amino acids. CDR3 region: CASSLERVGYTF. As DNA, the CDR3 is TGTGCCAGCAGCTTGGAGCGGGTCGGCTACACCTTC.

The CDR3, as DNA: TGTGCCAGCAGCCCAAACCGGGTGGGACCTTGGGGGGAGCAGTACTTC. Encoded protein: CASSPNRVGPWGEQYF. V and J are TRBV7-9 and TRBJ2-7; the D gene could be TRBD1 or TRBD2 (5 bases each). CDR3 size: 16 residues. Trimming shortened V by 5 bases and J by 7 bases, and 24 bases separated the two germline ends. Per germline, CDR1 SEHNR and CDR2 FQNEAQ (reference sequence). The full variable domain, in which reference TRBV7-9 and TRBJ2-7 provide the parts outside the CDR3, is DTGVSQNPRHKITKRGQNVTFRCDPISEHNRLYWYRQTLGQGPEFLTYFQNEAQLEKSRLLSDRFSAERPKGSFSTLEIQRTEQGDSAMYLCASSPNRVGPWGEQYFGPGTRLTVT.

The chain is built from TRBV29-1 and TRBJ1-2; possible D gene TRBD1, 6 bases. Germline V CDR1 and CDR2: SQVTM, ANQGSEA. The CDR3 runs to 15 residues. V dropped 6 bases and J dropped 2 bases, with 19 bases sitting between them. In nucleotides, the CDR3 is TGCAGCGTAGACCGGGACACCTTTTTGAACTATGGCTACACCTTC. It translates to CSVDRDTFLNYGYTF.

CDR3 residues: CASSAASPGTSVYEQYF. CDR3 sequence (DNA): TGTGCCAGCAGTGCCGCAAGCCCCGGGACTAGCGTGTACGAGCAGTACTTC. The chain recombines TRBV27 with TRBJ2-7; 10 bases line up with TRBD2. Trimming at V came to 5 bases and at J to 4 bases, leaving 14 bases not matched to a gene. CDR1 is MNHEY, CDR2 SMNVEV, per germline (reference sequence). CDR3 length: 17 residues.